Each of the 30 T cell receptor beta chains below was sequenced from the same sample in a study of shared clonotypes between healthy human individuals. The assay was immunoSEQ multiplex PCR, and TCRdb's table has in-frame clones only and misses some. The data show some 530,000 clones, approximately 80% seen once. Specimen: PBMCs. The receptors come from a woman in her forties in good health. Some clones in this sample may be carry-over from other donors' samples.

This clone has a handful of counts. This chain joins TRBV14 and TRBJ2-2, with D unresolved. Germline assignment: CDR1 SGHDN and CDR2 FVKESK. CDR3 length: 13 residues. V lost 5 bases and J 7 bases, leaving 11 bases between the germline ends. CDR3 residues: CASSENLGGELFF. The CDR3 nucleotides read TGTGCCAGCAGCGAGAATCTAGGCGGGGAGCTGTTTTTT.

This chain uses TRBV5-6 with TRBJ2-7; D perhaps matches TRBD2 (5 bases). In germline, CDR1 is SGHDT, CDR2 YYEEEE. CDR3 length: 14 amino acids. With 3 bases removed from V and 7 bases from J, the gap between germline ends came to 17 bases. The CDR3 region has the DNA TGTGCCAGCAGCTCTACTCCGCTAGCCTGGGAGCAGTACTTC. This translates into CASSSTPLAWEQYF.

The rearrangement links TRBV11-2 to TRBJ2-1; TRBD2 agrees at 8 bases. Per germline, CDR1 SGHAT and CDR2 FQNNGV. Trimming took 3 bases from V and 0 from J; bases not matched to a gene: 7. This CDR3 contains 17 residues. The CDR3 protein is CASSLDTGTSSYNEQFF. DNA for the CDR3: TGTGCCAGCAGCTTGGACACCGGGACTAGCTCCTACAATGAGCAGTTCTTC.

The rearrangement joins TRBV4-2 to TRBJ2-5; D remains unclear. Trimming shortened V by 0 bases and J by 5 bases, and 10 bases separated the two germline ends. CDR3 length: 14 amino acids. Looked up from germline, CDR1 is LGHNA and CDR2 is YNFKEQ. Here the CDR3 DNA reads TGTGCCAGCAGCCAAGATCTCCTAAGCGAGACCCAGTACTTC. Amino acid sequence: CASSQDLLSETQYF.

This clone was counted once. The same CDR3 arises from other DNA sequences in this sample as well. The chain uses TRBV19 and TRBJ2-2; 8 bases map to TRBD1. The junction had 2 bases not matched to a gene; V was cut back by 6 bases and J by 2 bases. Germline assignment: CDR1 LNHDA and CDR2 SQIVND (reference sequence). The CDR3 has 14 amino acids. The CDR3, as DNA: TGTGCCAGTAGGCAGGGGGCAAACACCGGGGAGCTGTTTTTT. Its translation: CASRQGANTGELFF.

V and J are TRBV5-1 and TRBJ1-2, with D perhaps matching TRBD1 (5 bases). Germline CDR1 SGHRS, CDR2 YFSETQ. The CDR3 sequence is 15 residues long. V lost 3 bases, J lost 3 bases, and 15 bases lay in between. The CDR3 DNA follows: TGCGCCAGCAGCTCGGGCCCTGGGGGAGACTATGGCTACACCTTC. Its translation is CASSSGPGGDYGYTF.

CDR3 nucleotides: TGCGCCAGCAGCTCCGGGACAGGGGGGGGTCCCCTCCACTTT. It codes for CASSSGTGGGPLHF. The chain recombines TRBV5-1 with TRBJ1-6; 11 nucleotides match TRBD1. The CDR3 spans 14 residues. Germline CDR1 and CDR2: SGHRS and YFSETQ. V was clipped by 3 bases and J by 13 bases; unmatched bases: 6.

This clone has just a few counts. This chain links TRBV15 with TRBJ2-2; 7 nucleotides line up with TRBD1. Per germline, CDR1 LNHNV and CDR2 YYDKDF (reference sequence). The length of the CDR3 is 15 residues. The V gene end was trimmed by 1 base and the J gene end by 4 bases; junction bases not matched to a gene: 3. CDR3 nucleotides: TGTGCCACCAGCAGAGGAGGGACAGTCACCGGGGAGCTGTTTTTT. Its translation: CATSRGGTVTGELFF.

The chain links TRBV5-1 to TRBJ2-5; D uncertain. The J call may be mistaken, given a closer DNA end match to TRBJ2-7. Germline V gene data show CDR1 as SGHRS and CDR2 as YFSETQ. The CDR3 is made up of 15 amino acids. CDR3 residues: CASSLYQPSSYEQYF. The DNA of the CDR3 is TGCGCCAGCAGCTTGTACCAGCCCAGCTCCTACGAGCAGTACTTC.

The V and J genes are TRBV5-1 and TRBJ1-1; TRBD1 matches at 7 bases. This CDR3 contains 16 residues. After removal of 4 bases from V and 0 bases from J, the junction contained 9 bases not matched to a gene. Per germline, CDR1 SGHRS and CDR2 YFSETQ. The DNA of the CDR3 is TGCGCCAGCAGCGAACCGACAGGGCCCTTGAACACTGAAGCTTTCTTT. Amino acids: CASSEPTGPLNTEAFF.

With regard to this clone: A much larger clone lies one base from this, so it may be a read error. V is TRBV6-5 and J is TRBJ1-1, with a possible D match to TRBD1 (5 bases). The ends were cut back, 6 bases at V and 0 bases at J, with 11 bases in the middle. This CDR3 contains 14 residues. Per the germline V gene, CDR1 is MNHEY and CDR2 is SVGAGI. CDR3 coding DNA: TGTGCCAGCAGCCCCGGGACGGTGAACACTGAAGCTTTCTTT. It yields the protein CASSPGTVNTEAFF.

The rearrangement uses TRBV14 and TRBJ1-2; D not resolved. The CDR3 spans 13 residues. Trimming took 4 bases from V and 4 from J, leaving 10 bases between them. The germline gives CDR1 SGHDN, CDR2 FVKESK. The CDR3 DNA follows: TGTGCCAGCAGCCGAGGAGAGAGCTATGGCTACACCTTC. As protein: CASSRGESYGYTF.

In this sample, this clone turned up once. The chain employs TRBV7-9 and TRBJ2-3; TRBD2 agrees at 9 bases. The J segment lost 1 base and the V segment lost 5 bases, leaving 4 bases of the junction unmatched. Germline V CDR1 and CDR2: SEHNR, FQNEAQ (reference sequence). The CDR3 covers 15 residues. DNA for the CDR3: TGTGCCAGCAGCCCGGGCGGGGGGGGCACAGATACGCAGTATTTT. Encoded protein: CASSPGGGGTDTQYF.

The CDR3 DNA is TGTGCCAGCAGTGGAGTCCGGGTCCGGGGGAGCTACGAGCAGTACTTC. It codes for CASSGVRVRGSYEQYF. The rearrangement uses TRBV6-4 and TRBJ2-7; the D gene is possibly TRBD2 (6 bases). CDR1 and CDR2 (germline): MRHNA, SNTAGT. The V end lost 4 bases, the J end lost 3 bases, and 19 bases lay between the germline ends. This CDR3 is built from 16 residues.

The chain employs TRBV30 and TRBJ1-4, with D unclear. V was shortened by 3 bases and J by 8 bases, with 13 bases between the two germline ends. This CDR3 contains 13 residues. Germline CDR1 is GTSNPN and CDR2 is SVGIG (reference sequence). The CDR3 bases are TGTGCCTGGAGAGCGGGCCCCGAGGAAAAACTGTTTTTT. This sequence encodes CAWRAGPEEKLFF.

In its sample, this clone was seen many times. V is TRBV7-3 and J is TRBJ2-1; D unresolved. V gave up 5 bases and J gave up 4 bases, with 15 bases separating them. This CDR3 has 15 amino acids. Germline CDR1 SGHTA, CDR2 FQGTGA. The CDR3 sequence: CASSPVVGKYNEQFF. The CDR3 DNA is TGTGCCAGCAGCCCCGTCGTGGGAAAGTACAATGAGCAGTTCTTC. The full variable domain, in which reference TRBV7-3 and TRBJ2-1 provide the parts outside the CDR3, is GAGVSQTPSNKVTEKGKYVELRCDPISGHTALYWYRQSLGQGPEFLIYFQGTGAADDSGLPNDRFFAVRPEGSVSTLKIQRTERGDSAVYLCASSPVVGKYNEQFFGPGTRLTVL.

The chain links TRBV11-2 to TRBJ2-3, with a weak D call TRBD2 (6 bases). Looked up from germline, CDR1 is SGHAT and CDR2 is FQNNGV. V was cut by 1 base and J by 0 bases, with 11 bases left in between. The CDR3 length is 16 residues. The CDR3 nucleotides are TGTGCCAGCAGCTTAGTGGGGGGAGTAAGCACAGATACGCAGTATTTT. It codes for CASSLVGGVSTDTQYF.

The rearrangement uses TRBV11-2 and TRBJ1-1; D gene unclear. Germline lookup yields CDR1 SGHAT and CDR2 FQNNGV. V lost 5 bases, J lost 4 bases, and 8 bases lay in between. This CDR3 has 12 amino acids. DNA for the CDR3: TGTGCCAGCAGCAGAGCAGCCACTGAAGCTTTCTTT. As protein: CASSRAATEAFF.

V gene TRBV2 combines with J gene TRBJ2-5; either TRBD1 or TRBD2 may fit D (5 bases each). The CDR3 loop spans 14 amino acids. V lost 3 bases, J lost 5 bases, and 13 bases lay in between. Germline V CDR1 and CDR2: SNHLY, FYNNEI. The DNA of the CDR3 is TGTGCCAGCAGTGAGGGGACCCAGGGCGAGACCCAGTACTTC. Protein product: CASSEGTQGETQYF.

This clone was counted a single time. The chain is built from TRBV28 and TRBJ2-7; perhaps TRBD1 as D (5 bases). V was clipped by 5 bases and J by 0 bases, with 14 bases between them. Germline loops: CDR1 MDHEN, CDR2 SYDVKM. This CDR3 is 15 amino acids long. The CDR3 spells CASSPPGQLSYEQYF. The CDR3 coding sequence is TGTGCCAGCAGTCCCCCCGGACAACTCTCCTACGAGCAGTACTTC.

For this clone: Possible read error: a much larger clone is one base away. This chain joins TRBV6-1 and TRBJ1-5, with TRBD1 matching 9 bases. This CDR3 comprises 16 residues. Per germline, CDR1 MNHNS and CDR2 SASEGT. With V trimmed by 6 bases and J by 2 bases, 8 bases remained unmatched. The CDR3 nucleotides are TGTGCCAGCAGAGAACAGGGGGCGAAGGGCAATCAGCCCCAGCATTTT. Translated: CASREQGAKGNQPQHF.

In its sample, this clone was seen a few times. Within the sample, other DNA sequences also encode this same CDR3. The chain uses TRBV5-1 and TRBJ2-3, with D tentatively TRBD1 or TRBD2 (5 bases each). The CDR3 extends over 15 amino acids. CDR1 is SGHRS and CDR2 is YFSETQ in the germline V gene. Trimming took off 0 bases at V and 5 bases at J, with 13 bases between the two ends. CDR3 sequence reads: CASSLGGDERDTQYF. Written as DNA, the CDR3 is TGCGCCAGCAGCTTGGGAGGGGACGAGAGAGATACGCAGTATTTT.

This sequence joins TRBV7-2 and TRBJ2-6; D not certain. The CDR3 has 17 residues. Looked up from germline, CDR1 is SGHTA and CDR2 is FQGNSA. V was clipped by 2 bases and J by 0 bases, with 11 bases between them. The CDR3 nucleotides read TGTGCCAGCAGCTTAACCGCTACAAACTCTGGGGCCAACGTCCTGACTTTC. Its translation: CASSLTATNSGANVLTF. Full variable domain (outside the CDR3, taken from reference TRBV7-2 and TRBJ2-6): GAGVSQSPSNKVTEKGKDVELRCDPISGHTALYWYRQSLGQGLEFLIYFQGNSAPDKSGLPSDRFSAERTGGSVSTLTIQRTQQEDSAVYLCASSLTATNSGANVLTFGAGSRLTVL.

CDR3 DNA: TGTGCCAGCAGTCCCCAGGGCGGGAAAGGACCTAACGAGCAGTACTTC. Its protein product is CASSPQGGKGPNEQYF. The rearrangement links TRBV28 to TRBJ2-7, with a possible D match to TRBD2 (6 bases). Germline CDR1 is MDHEN and CDR2 is SYDVKM. V was cut by 5 bases and J by 5 bases, with 22 bases left in between. The CDR3 spans 16 residues.

V is TRBV10-3 and J is TRBJ1-1; 12 nucleotides agree with TRBD1. The CDR3 sequence is 18 residues long. Germline CDR1 and CDR2: ENHRY and SYGVKD. V was pared by 6 bases and J by 4 bases, with 15 bases of the junction left unmatched. This chain's CDR3 is CAISPHRDRGPEITEAFF. The CDR3 coding sequence is TGTGCCATCAGCCCGCACCGGGACAGGGGGCCAGAAATCACTGAAGCTTTCTTT.

A remark on this clone: A much bigger clone sits one base away, suggesting this may be a read error. Other DNA variants within this sample encode the same CDR3. This chain joins TRBV27 and TRBJ1-4, with D maybe TRBD1 (5 bases). V lost 4 bases and J 7 bases, leaving 7 bases between the germline ends. The CDR3 consists of 12 residues. Germline V gene lookup returns CDR1 MNHEY and CDR2 SMNVEV (reference sequence). For the CDR3, the DNA is TGTGCCAGCAGTTCTGGGGGTGAAAAACTGTTTTTT. As protein: CASSSGGEKLFF.

This chain joins TRBV29-1 and TRBJ2-3; TRBD2 matches 8 bases. CDR1 SQVTM and CDR2 ANQGSEA come from the germline V gene. The CDR3 consists of 14 residues. V gave up 6 bases and J gave up 6 bases; unmatched junction bases: 11. CDR3 bases: TGCAGCGTCTCCCCCGGGGGGGTCGGGGATACGCAGTATTTT. This encodes CSVSPGGVGDTQYF.

The chain combines TRBV6-7 with TRBJ2-5, with 7 bases matching TRBD2. TRBV6-7 is designated an ORF whose function remains uncertain. The CDR3 length is 14 residues. J was trimmed by 5 bases and V by 2 bases; bases with no gene match: 5. CDR3 loop: CASSYPGLGETQYF. The CDR3 nucleotides are TGTGCCAGCAGTTACCCTGGACTAGGGGAGACCCAGTACTTC.

This clone has a handful of counts. V and J are TRBV27 and TRBJ2-1, with a weak D call TRBD1 (6 bases). Trimming pared 2 bases from V and 7 bases from J, leaving 15 bases between. In germline, CDR1 is MNHEY, CDR2 SMNVEV (reference sequence). This CDR3 region has 15 residues. CDR3 nucleotide sequence: TGTGCCAGCAGTTTAGGGCAGGGGCTCGGGAATGAGCAGTTCTTC. It yields the protein CASSLGQGLGNEQFF.

This clone has only one observation. This sequence joins TRBV4-2 and TRBJ2-7; possibly TRBD2 for D (6 bases). V was clipped by 5 bases and J by 4 bases, with 21 bases between them. The germline gives CDR1 LGHNA, CDR2 YNFKEQ. CDR3 length: 16 amino acids. The CDR3, as DNA: TGTGCCAGCAGCTTGAGCCCGACTAGGTCTGCGTACGAGCAGTACTTC. Translated, it gives CASSLSPTRSAYEQYF.